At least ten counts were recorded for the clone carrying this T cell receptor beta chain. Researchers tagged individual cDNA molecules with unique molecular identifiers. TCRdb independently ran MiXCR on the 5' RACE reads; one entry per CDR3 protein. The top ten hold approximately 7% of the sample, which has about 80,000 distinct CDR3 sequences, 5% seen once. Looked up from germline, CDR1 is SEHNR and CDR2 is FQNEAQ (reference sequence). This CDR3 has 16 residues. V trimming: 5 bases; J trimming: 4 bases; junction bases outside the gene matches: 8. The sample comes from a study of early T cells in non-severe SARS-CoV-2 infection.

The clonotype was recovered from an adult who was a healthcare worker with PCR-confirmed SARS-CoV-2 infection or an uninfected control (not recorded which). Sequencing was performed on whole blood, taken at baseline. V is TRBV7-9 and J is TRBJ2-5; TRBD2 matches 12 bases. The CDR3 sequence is CASSLGLAGYGETQYF. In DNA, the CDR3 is TGTGCCAGCAGCCTTGGACTAGCGGGGTATGGAGAGACCCAGTACTTC.